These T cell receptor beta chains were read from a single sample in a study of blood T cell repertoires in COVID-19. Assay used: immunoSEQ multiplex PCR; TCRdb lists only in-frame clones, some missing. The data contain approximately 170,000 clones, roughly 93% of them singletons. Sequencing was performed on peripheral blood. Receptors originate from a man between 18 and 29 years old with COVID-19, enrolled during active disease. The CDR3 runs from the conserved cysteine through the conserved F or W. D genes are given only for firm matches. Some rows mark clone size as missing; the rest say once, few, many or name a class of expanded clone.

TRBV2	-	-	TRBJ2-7	CASSAIRVSYEQYF	TGTGCCAGCAGTGCTATCAGGGTCTCCTACGAGCAGTACTTC
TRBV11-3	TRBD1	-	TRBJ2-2	CASSSDRASGELFF	TGTGCCAGCAGCTCCGACAGGGCGTCCGGGGAGCTGTTTTTT
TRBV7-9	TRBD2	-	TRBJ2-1	CASSVSGTTYNEQFF	TGTGCCAGCAGCGTGAGCGGGACCACTTACAATGAGCAGTTCTTC
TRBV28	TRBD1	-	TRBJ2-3	CASSSIPRRQGVPGTDTQYF	TGTGCCAGCAGTTCTATACCTAGGCGACAGGGTGTTCCTGGCACAGATACGCAGTATTTT
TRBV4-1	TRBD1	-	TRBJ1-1	CASSHPPTGDQAMNTEAFF	TGCGCCAGCAGCCACCCCCCTACAGGGGACCAAGCTATGAACACTGAAGCTTTCTTT
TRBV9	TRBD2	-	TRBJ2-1	CASSAMGLARDEQFF	TGTGCCAGCAGCGCAATGGGACTAGCGCGTGATGAGCAGTTCTTC
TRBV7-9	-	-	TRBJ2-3	CASSLDQGSSTDTQYF	TGTGCCAGCAGCTTAGATCAGGGATCCAGCACAGATACGCAGTATTTT
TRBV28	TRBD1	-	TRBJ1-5	CASSLGTGAFNQPQHF	TGTGCCAGCAGTTTGGGGACAGGGGCCTTCAATCAGCCCCAGCATTTT
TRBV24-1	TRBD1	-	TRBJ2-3	CATSDLRGQGPDTQYF	TGTGCCACCAGTGATTTAAGGGGACAGGGCCCAGATACGCAGTATTTT
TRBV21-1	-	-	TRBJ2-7	CASSKGEFVYEQYF	TGTGCCAGCAGCAAAGGGGAGTTCGTCTACGAGCAGTACTTC
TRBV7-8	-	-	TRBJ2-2	CASSRRANTGELFF	TGTGCCAGCAGTAGGAGGGCAAACACCGGGGAGCTGTTTTTT
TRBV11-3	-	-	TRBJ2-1	CASSSRPAGEQFF	TGTGCCAGCAGCTCGAGACCCGCGGGTGAGCAGTTCTTC
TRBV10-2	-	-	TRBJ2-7	CASRQYEQYF	TGCGCCAGCAGGCAGTACGAGCAGTACTTC
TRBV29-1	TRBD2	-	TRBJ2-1	CSVDSGRAGGEQFF	TGCAGCGTTGATTCCGGGAGGGCCGGGGGTGAGCAGTTCTTC
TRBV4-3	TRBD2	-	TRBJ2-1	CASSHLAGYNEQFF	TGCGCCAGCAGCCACCTAGCGGGATACAATGAGCAGTTCTTC
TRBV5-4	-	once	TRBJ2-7	CASSLQDRTYEQYF	TGTGCCAGCAGCTTACAAGACAGAACCTACGAGCAGTACTTC
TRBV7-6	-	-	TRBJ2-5	CASSPRLSSRGETQYF	TGTGCCAGCAGCCCCCGGTTATCGTCTCGGGGGGAGACCCAGTACTTC
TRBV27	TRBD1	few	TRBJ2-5	CASSLDRGRSQETQYF	TGTGCCAGCAGTTTGGACAGGGGAAGGAGTCAAGAGACCCAGTACTTC
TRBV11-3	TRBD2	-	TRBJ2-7	CASSLPSSGRIYEQYF	TGTGCCAGCAGCTTACCATCTAGCGGGAGGATCTACGAGCAGTACTTC
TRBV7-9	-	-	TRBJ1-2	CASSLAPTGSGYGYTF	TGTGCCAGCAGCTTAGCTCCAACAGGGTCGGGCTATGGCTACACCTTC
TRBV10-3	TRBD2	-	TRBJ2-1	CAISPQGLAGGGFYNEQFF	TGTGCCATCAGTCCTCAGGGACTAGCGGGAGGGGGGTTCTACAATGAGCAGTTCTTC
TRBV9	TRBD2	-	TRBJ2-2	CASPVRAGGPGELFF	TGTGCCAGCCCCGTTCGAGCGGGAGGGCCCGGGGAGCTGTTTTTT
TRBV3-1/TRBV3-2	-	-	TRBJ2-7	CASSQAGYEQYF	TGTGCCAGCAGCCAAGCGGGATACGAGCAGTACTTC
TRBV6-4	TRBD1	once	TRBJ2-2	CASSDSQTGVTGELFF	TGTGCCAGCAGTGACTCCCAAACAGGGGTCACCGGGGAGCTGTTTTTT
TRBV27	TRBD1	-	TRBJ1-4	CATSEDRGAGKLLF	TGTGCCACCTCAGAAGACAGGGGGGCAGGAAAACTGCTTTTT